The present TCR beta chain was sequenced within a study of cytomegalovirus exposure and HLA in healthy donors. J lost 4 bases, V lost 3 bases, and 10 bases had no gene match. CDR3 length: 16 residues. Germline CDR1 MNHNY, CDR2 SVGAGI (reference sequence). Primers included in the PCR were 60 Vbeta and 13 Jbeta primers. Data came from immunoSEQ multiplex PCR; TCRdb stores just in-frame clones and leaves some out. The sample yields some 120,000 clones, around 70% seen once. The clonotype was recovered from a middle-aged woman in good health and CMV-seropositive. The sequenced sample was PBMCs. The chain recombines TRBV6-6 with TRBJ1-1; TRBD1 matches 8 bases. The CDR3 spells CASSYSQGGGPTEAFF. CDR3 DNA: TGTGCCAGCAGTTATTCACAGGGGGGAGGCCCCACTGAAGCTTTCTTT.